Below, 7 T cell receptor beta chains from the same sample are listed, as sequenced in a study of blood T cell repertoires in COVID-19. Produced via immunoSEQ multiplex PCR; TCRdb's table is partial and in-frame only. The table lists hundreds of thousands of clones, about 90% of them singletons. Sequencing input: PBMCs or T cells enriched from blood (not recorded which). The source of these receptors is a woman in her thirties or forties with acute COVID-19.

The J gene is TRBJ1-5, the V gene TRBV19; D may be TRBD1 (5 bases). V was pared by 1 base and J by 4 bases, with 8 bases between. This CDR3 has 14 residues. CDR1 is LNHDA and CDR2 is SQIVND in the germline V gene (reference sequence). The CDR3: CASSIGDSNQPQHF. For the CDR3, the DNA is TGTGCCAGTAGTATAGGAGACAGTAATCAGCCCCAGCATTTT.

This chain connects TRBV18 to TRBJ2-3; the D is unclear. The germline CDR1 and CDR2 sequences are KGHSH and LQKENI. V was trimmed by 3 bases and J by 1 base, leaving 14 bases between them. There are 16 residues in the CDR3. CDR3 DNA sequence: TGTGCCAGCTCACCGCCGGGTCAAGACCGCACAGATACGCAGTATTTT. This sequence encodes CASSPPGQDRTDTQYF.

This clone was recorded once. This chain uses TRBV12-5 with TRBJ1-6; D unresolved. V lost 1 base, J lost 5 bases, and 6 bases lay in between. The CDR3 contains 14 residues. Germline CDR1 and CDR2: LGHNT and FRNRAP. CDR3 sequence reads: CASGLGLNNSPLHF. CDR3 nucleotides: TGTGCTAGTGGTTTGGGACTTAATAATTCACCCCTCCACTTT.

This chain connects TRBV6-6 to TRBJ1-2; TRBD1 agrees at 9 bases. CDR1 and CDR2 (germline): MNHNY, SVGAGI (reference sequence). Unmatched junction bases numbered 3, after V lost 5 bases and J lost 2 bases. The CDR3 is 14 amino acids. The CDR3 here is CASSRTGGNYGYTF. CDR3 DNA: TGTGCCAGCAGTCGAACAGGGGGCAACTATGGCTACACCTTC.

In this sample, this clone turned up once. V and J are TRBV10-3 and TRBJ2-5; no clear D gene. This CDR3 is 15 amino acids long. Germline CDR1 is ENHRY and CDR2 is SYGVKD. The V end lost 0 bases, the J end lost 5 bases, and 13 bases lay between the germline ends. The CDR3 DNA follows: TGTGCCATCAGTGAGTCGGAGTCTGACGGGGAGACCCAGTACTTC. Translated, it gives CAISESESDGETQYF.

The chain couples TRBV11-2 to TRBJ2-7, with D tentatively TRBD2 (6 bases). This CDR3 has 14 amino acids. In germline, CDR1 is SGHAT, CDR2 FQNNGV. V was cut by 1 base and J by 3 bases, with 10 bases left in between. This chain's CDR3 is CASSLGGLVYEQYF. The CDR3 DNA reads TGTGCCAGCAGCTTAGGGGGACTCGTCTACGAGCAGTACTTC.

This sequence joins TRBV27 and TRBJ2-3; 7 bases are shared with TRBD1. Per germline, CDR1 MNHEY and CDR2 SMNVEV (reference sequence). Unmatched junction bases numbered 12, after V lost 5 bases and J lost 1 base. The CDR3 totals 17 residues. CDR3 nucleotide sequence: TGTGCCAGCAGTCCTGAACAGGGGCCGTTCCGCACAGATACGCAGTATTTT. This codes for CASSPEQGPFRTDTQYF.